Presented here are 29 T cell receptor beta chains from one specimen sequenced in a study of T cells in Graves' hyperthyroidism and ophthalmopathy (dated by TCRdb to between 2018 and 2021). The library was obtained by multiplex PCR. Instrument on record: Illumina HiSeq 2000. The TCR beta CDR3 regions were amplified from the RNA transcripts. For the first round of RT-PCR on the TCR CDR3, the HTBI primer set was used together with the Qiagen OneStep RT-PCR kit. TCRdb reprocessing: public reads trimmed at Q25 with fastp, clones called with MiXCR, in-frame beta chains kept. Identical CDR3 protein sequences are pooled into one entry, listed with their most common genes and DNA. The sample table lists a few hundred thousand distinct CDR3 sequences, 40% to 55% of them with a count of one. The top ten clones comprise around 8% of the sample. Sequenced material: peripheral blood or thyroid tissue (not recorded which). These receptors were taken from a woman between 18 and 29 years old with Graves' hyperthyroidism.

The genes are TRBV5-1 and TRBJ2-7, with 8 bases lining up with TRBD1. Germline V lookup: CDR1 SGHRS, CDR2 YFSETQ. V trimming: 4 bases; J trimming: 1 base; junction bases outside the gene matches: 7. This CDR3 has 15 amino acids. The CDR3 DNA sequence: TGCGCCAGCAGCCAAGGGGACAGGCTATCCTACGAGCAGTACTTC. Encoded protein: CASSQGDRLSYEQYF.

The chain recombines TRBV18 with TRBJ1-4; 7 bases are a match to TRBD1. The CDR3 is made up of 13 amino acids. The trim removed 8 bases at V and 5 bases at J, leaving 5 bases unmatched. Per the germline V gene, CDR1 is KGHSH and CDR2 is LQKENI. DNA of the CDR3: TGTGCCAGCAACAGGGGAAAGAATGAAAAACTGTTTTTT. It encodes CASNRGKNEKLFF.

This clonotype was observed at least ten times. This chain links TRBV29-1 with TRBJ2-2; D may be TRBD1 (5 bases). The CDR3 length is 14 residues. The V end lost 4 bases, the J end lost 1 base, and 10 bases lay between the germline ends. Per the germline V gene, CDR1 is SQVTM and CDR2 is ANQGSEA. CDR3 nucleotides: TGCAGCGTTGTCCGGCAGGGGAACACCGGGGAGCTGTTTTTT. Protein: CSVVRQGNTGELFF.

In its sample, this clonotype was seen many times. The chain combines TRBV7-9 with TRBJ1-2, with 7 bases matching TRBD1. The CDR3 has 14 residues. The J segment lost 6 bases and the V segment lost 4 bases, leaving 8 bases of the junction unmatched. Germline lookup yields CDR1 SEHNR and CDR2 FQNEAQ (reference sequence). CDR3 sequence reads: CASSSTGTANGYTF. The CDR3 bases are TGTGCCAGCAGCTCTACCGGGACAGCTAATGGCTACACCTTC. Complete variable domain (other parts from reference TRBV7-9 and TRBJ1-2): DTGVSQNPRHKITKRGQNVTFRCDPISEHNRLYWYRQTLGQGPEFLTYFQNEAQLEKSRLLSDRFSAERPKGSFSTLEIQRTEQGDSAMYLCASSSTGTANGYTFGSGTRLTVV.

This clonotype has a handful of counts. CDR3 in DNA: TGTGCCAGCACCCGACTAGCGGGAGGTGGGGCTCCAGAGACCCAGTACTTC. This translates into CASTRLAGGGAPETQYF. The J gene is TRBJ2-5, the V gene TRBV27; the match to TRBD2 covers 13 bases. Looked up from germline, CDR1 is MNHEY and CDR2 is SMNVEV (reference sequence). The length of the CDR3 is 17 residues. The V and J ends lost 7 bases and 4 bases, in that order; junction bases with no gene match: 12.

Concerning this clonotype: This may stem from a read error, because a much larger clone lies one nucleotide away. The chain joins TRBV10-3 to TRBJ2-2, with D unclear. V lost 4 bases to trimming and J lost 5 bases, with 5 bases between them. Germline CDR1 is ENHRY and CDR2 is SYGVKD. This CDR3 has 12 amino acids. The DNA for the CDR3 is TGTGCCATCAGTGCCGCAACCGGGGAGCTGTTTTTT. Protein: CAISAATGELFF.

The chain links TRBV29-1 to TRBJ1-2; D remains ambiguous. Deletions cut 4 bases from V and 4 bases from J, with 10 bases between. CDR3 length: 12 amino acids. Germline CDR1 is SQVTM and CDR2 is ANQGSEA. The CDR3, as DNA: TGCAGCGTTGTTTCGGGGATCTATGGCTACACCTTC. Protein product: CSVVSGIYGYTF.

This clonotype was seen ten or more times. The CDR3 is CASSPRVRAETQYF. The CDR3 region has the DNA TGTGCCAGCAGCCCTAGGGTGCGAGCAGAGACCCAGTACTTC. The chain carries TRBV7-7 and TRBJ2-5; no firm D call. Between the trimmed V and J ends, which lost 5 bases and 4 bases, there was a span of 14 bases. Germline CDR1 reads SSHAT; CDR2 reads FNYEAQ (reference sequence). The CDR3 totals 14 residues.

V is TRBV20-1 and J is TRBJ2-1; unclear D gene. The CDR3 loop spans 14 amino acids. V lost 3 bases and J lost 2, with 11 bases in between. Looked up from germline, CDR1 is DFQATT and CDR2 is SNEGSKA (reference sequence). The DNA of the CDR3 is TGCAGTGCTAGGGACCTCCTCACCTACAATGAGCAGTTCTTC. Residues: CSARDLLTYNEQFF.

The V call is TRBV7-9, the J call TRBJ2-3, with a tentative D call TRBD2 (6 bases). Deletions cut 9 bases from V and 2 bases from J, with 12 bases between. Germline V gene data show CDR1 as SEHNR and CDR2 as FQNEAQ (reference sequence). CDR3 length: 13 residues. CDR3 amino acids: CASCRGDTDTQYF. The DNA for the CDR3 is TGTGCCAGTTGTCGCGGGGACACAGATACGCAGTATTTT. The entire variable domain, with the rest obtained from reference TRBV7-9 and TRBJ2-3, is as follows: DTGVSQNPRHKITKRGQNVTFRCDPISEHNRLYWYRQTLGQGPEFLTYFQNEAQLEKSRLLSDRFSAERPKGSFSTLEIQRTEQGDSAMYLCASCRGDTDTQYFGPGTRLTVL.

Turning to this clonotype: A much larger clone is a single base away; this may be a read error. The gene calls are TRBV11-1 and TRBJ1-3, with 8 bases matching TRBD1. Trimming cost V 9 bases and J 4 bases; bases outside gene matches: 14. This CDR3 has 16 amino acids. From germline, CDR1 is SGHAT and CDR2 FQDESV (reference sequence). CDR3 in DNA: TGTGCCAGGAGTCGGAACCAGGGGGCGCGAGGAAACACCATATATTTT. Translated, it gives CARSRNQGARGNTIYF.

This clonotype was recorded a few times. CDR3 region: CASSTGDGYTF. CDR3 nucleotides: TGTGCCAGCAGCACAGGGGATGGCTACACCTTC. The gene calls are TRBV2 and TRBJ1-2, with 7 bases lining up with TRBD1. CDR3 length equals 11 residues. V was pared by 6 bases and J by 6 bases, with 1 base of the junction left unmatched. Germline CDR1 SNHLY, CDR2 FYNNEI.

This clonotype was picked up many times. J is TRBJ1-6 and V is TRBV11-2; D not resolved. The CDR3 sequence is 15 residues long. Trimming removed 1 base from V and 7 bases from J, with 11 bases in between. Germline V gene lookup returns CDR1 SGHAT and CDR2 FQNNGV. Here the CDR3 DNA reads TGTGCCAGCAGCTTAGGATCTCATACCAATTCACCCCTCCACTTT. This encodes CASSLGSHTNSPLHF.

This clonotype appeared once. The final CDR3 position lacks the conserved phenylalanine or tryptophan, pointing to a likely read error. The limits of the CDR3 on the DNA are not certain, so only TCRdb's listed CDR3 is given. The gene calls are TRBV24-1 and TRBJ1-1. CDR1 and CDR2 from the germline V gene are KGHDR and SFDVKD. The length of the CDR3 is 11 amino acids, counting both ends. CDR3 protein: CATSDPGLAGV.

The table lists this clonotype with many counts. The CDR3 loop reads CASSPNRGSGNTIYF. CDR3 sequence (DNA): TGTGCCAGCAGCCCCAACCGTGGCTCTGGAAACACCATATATTTT. The V and J genes are TRBV7-6 and TRBJ1-3; D unresolved. The germline V gene encodes CDR1 SGHVS and CDR2 FNYEAQ. This CDR3 is built from 15 residues. The germline V and J ends were trimmed by 5 bases and 0 bases, with 11 bases remaining between them.

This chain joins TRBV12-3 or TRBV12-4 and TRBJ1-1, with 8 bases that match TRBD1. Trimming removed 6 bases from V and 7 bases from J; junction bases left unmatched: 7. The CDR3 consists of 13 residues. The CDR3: CASRGQASGEAFF. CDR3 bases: TGTGCCAGCAGGGGACAGGCTAGCGGTGAAGCTTTCTTT.

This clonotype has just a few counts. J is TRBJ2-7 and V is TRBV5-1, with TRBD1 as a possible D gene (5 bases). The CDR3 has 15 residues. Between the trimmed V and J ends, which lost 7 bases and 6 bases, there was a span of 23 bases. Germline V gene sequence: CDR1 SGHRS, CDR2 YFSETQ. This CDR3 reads CASAKDTQGSGEQYF. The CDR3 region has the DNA TGCGCCAGCGCCAAAGATACTCAGGGTTCTGGCGAGCAGTACTTC.

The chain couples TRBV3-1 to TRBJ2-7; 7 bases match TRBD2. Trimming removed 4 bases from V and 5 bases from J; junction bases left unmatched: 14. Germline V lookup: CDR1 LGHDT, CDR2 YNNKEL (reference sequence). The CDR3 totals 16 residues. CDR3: CASSRRGRALADEQYF. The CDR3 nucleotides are TGTGCCAGCAGCCGGAGAGGGAGGGCTCTAGCGGACGAGCAGTACTTC.

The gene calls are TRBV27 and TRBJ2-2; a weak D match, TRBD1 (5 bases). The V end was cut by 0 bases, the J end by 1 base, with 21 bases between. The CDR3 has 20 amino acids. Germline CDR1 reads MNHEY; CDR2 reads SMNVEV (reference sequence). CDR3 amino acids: CASSLSRGVGRKRNTGELFF. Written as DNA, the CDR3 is TGTGCCAGCAGTTTATCGAGAGGCGTGGGGCGTAAACGGAACACCGGGGAGCTGTTTTTT.

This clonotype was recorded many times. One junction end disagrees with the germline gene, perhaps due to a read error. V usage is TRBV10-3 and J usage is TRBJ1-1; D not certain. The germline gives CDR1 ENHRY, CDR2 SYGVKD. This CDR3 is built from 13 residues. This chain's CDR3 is CAIGDGLFTEAFF. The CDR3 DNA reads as TGTGCCATCGGTGACGGTCTATTCACTGAAGCTTTCTTT.

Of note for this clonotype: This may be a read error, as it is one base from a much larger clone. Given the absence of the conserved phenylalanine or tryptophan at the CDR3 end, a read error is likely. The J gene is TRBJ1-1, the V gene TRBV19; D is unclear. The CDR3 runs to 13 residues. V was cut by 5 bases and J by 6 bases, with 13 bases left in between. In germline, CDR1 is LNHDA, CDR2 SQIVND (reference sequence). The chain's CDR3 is CASSASPGPEAFL. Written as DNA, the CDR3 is TGTGCCAGTAGTGCCTCCCCGGGCCCTGAAGCTTTCCTT.

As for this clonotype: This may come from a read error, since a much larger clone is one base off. CDR3: CASSFSRVMSTEAFF. The DNA of the CDR3 is TGTGCCAGCAGCTTCTCTAGGGTAATGAGCACTGAAGCTTTCTTT. This chain links TRBV7-2 with TRBJ1-1; D not certain. The CDR3 is made up of 15 amino acids. The germline V and J ends were trimmed by 3 bases and 4 bases, with 15 bases remaining between them. Germline values: CDR1 SGHTA, CDR2 FQGNSA.

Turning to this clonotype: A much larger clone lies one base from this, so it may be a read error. The CDR3: CASSPSGGAYEQFF. The CDR3 DNA reads TGTGCCAGCAGCCCATCGGGCGGAGCCTACGAGCAGTTCTTC. The gene calls are TRBV14 and TRBJ2-7; D is undetermined. The tail of the sequence fits TRBJ2-1 better, so the J call may be wrong. This CDR3 has 14 residues. CDR1 and CDR2 from the germline V gene are SGHDN and FVKESK.

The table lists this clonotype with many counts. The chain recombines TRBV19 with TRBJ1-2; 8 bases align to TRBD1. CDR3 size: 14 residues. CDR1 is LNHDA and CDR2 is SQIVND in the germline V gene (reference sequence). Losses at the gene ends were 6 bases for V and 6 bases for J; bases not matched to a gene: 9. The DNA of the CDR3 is TGTGCCAGTAGGAAACCGGGACAGGAAAATGGCTACACCTTC. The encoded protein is CASRKPGQENGYTF.

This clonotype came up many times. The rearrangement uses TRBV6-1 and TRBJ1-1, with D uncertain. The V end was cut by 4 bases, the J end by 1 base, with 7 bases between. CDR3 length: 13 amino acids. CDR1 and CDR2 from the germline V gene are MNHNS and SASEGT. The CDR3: CASSARPNTEAFF. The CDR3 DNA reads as TGTGCCAGCAGTGCTCGGCCGAACACTGAAGCTTTCTTT.

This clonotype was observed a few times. The CDR3 sequence is CASSLSWTSGTDTQYF. CDR3 nucleotide sequence: TGTGCCAGCAGTTTGTCTTGGACTAGCGGGACAGATACGCAGTACTTC. The rearrangement links TRBV12-3 or TRBV12-4 to TRBJ2-5; 12 nucleotides match TRBD2. The CDR3 is made up of 16 amino acids. V lost 3 bases and J lost 11; bases outside the gene matches: 13.

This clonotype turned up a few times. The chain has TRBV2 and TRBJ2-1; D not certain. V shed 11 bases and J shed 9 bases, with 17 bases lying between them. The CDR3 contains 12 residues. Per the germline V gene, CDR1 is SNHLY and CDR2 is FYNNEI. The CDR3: CAQDGSALEQFF. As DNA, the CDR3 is TGTGCCCAGGATGGCAGTGCTCTTGAGCAGTTCTTC.

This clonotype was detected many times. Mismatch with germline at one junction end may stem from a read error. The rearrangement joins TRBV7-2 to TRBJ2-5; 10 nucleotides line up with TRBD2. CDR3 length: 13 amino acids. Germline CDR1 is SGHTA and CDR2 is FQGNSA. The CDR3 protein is CASSLAGAATQYF. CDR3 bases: TGTGCCAGCAGCCTAGCGGGAGCGGCGACCCAGTACTTC.

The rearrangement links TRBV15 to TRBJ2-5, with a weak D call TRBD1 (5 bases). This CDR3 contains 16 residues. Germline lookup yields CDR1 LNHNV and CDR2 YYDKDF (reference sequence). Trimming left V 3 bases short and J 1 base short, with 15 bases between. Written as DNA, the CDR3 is TGTGCCACCAGCAGTTCTCCAGGGTTGCCCCAAGAGACCCAGTACTTC. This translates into CATSSSPGLPQETQYF.